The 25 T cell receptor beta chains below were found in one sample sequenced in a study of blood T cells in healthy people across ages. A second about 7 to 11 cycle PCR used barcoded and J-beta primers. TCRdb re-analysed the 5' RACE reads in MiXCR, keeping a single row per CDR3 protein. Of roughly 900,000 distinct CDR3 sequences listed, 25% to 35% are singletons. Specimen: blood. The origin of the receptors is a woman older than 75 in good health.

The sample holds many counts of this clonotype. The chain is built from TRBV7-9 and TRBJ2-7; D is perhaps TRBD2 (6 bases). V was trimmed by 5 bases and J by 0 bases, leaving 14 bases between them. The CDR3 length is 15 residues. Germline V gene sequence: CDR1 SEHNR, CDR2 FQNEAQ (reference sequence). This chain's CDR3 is CASSLGRTSSYEQYF. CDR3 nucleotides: TGTGCCAGCAGCCTGGGGAGGACAAGCTCCTACGAGCAGTACTTC. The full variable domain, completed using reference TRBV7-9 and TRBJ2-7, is DTGVSQNPRHKITKRGQNVTFRCDPISEHNRLYWYRQTLGQGPEFLTYFQNEAQLEKSRLLSDRFSAERPKGSFSTLEIQRTEQGDSAMYLCASSLGRTSSYEQYFGPGTRLTVT.

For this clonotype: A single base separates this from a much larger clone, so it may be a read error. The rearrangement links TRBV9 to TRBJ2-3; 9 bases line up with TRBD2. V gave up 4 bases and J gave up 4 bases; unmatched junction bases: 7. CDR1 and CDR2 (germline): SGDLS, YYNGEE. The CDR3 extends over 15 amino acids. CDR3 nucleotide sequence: TGTGCCAGCAGCCTAGCGGGACCCCCCGCAGATACGCAGTATTTT. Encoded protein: CASSLAGPPADTQYF.

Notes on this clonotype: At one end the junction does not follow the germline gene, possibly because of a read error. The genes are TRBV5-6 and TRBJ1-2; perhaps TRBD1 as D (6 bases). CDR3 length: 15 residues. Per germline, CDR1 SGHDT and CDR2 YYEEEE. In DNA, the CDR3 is TGTGCCTGCAGCTTGGGGGTAGGGGGAGCCTCTGGCTACACCTTC. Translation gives CACSLGVGGASGYTF. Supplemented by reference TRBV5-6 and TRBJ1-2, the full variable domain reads DAGVTQSPTHLIKTRGQQVTLRCSPKSGHDTVSWYQQALGQGPQFIFQYYEEEERQRGNFPDRFSGHQFPNYSSELNVNALLLGDSALYLCACSLGVGGASGYTFGSGTRLTVV.

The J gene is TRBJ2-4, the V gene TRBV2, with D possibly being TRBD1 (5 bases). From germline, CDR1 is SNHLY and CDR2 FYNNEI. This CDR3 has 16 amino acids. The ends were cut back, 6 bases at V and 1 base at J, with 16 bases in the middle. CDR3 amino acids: CASREIRVSAKNIQYF. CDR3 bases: TGTGCCAGCAGGGAGATCAGGGTATCGGCCAAAAACATTCAGTACTTC. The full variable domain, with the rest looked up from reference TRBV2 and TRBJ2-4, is EPEVTQTPSHQVTQMGQEVILRCVPISNHLYFYWYRQILGQKVEFLVSFYNNEISEKSEIFDDQFSVERPDGSNFTLKIRSTKLEDSAMYFCASREIRVSAKNIQYFGAGTRLSVL.

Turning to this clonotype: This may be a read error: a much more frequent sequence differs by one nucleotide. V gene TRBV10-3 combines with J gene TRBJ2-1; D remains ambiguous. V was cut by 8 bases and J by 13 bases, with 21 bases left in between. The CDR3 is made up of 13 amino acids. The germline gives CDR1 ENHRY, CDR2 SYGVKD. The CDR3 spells CAIQDRTQETQFF. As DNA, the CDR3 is TGTGCCATCCAGGACCGAACCCAAGAGACCCAGTTCTTC.

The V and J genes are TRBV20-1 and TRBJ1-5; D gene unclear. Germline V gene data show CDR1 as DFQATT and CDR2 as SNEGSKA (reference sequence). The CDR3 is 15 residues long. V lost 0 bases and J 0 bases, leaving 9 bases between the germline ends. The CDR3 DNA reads TGCAGTGCTAGAGATACCAGATATAGCAATCAGCCCCAGCATTTT. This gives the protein CSARDTRYSNQPQHF.

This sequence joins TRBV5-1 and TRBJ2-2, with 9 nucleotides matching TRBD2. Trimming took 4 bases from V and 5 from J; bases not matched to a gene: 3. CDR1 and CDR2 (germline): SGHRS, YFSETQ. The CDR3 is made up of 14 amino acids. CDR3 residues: CASSRRGGTGELFF. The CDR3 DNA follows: TGCGCCAGCAGCCGGCGGGGGGGAACCGGGGAGCTGTTTTTT.

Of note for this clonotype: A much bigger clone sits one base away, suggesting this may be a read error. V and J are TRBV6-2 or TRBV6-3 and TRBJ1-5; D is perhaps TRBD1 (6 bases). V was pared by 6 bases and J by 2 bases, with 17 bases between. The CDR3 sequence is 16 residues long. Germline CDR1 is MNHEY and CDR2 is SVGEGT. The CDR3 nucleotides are TGTGCCAGCAGCAGTCACGGGGGGCTCGGCAATCAGCCCCAGCATTTT. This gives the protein CASSSHGGLGNQPQHF.

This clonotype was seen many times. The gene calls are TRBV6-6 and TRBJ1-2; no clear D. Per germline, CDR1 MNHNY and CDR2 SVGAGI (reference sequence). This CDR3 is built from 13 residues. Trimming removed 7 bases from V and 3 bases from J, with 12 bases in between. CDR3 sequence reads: CASNRRTDYGYTF. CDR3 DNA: TGTGCCAGCAATAGAAGGACGGACTATGGCTACACCTTC.

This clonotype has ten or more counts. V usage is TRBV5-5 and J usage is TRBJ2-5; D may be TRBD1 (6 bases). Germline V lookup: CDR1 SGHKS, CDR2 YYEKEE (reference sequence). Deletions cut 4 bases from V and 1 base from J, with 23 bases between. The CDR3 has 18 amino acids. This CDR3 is CASSLARIVDRRQETQYF. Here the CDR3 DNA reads TGTGCCAGCAGCCTCGCCCGTATCGTTGACAGGCGCCAAGAGACCCAGTACTTC.

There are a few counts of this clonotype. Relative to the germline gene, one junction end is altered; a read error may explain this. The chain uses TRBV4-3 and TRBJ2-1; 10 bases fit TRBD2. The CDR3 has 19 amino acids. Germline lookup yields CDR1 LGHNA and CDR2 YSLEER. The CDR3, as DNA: TGCGCCGGCAGCCAAGATCATAGCGGGGGGTCAAGCTCCTACAATGAGCAGTTCTTC. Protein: CAGSQDHSGGSSSYNEQFF.

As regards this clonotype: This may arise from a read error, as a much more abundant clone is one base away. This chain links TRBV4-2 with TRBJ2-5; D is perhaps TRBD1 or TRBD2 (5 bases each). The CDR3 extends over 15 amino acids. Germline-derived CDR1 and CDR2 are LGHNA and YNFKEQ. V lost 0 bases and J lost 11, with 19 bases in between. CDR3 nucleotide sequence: TGTGCCAGCAGCCAAGACCCGACGAGGGGCAATGAGCAGTACTTC. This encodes CASSQDPTRGNEQYF.

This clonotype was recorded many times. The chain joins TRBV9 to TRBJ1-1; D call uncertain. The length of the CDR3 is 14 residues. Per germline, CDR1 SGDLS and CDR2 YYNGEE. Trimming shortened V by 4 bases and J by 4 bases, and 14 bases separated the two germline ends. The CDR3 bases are TGTGCCAGCAGCTCTATGGAGCAAGGCACTGAAGCTTTCTTT. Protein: CASSSMEQGTEAFF.

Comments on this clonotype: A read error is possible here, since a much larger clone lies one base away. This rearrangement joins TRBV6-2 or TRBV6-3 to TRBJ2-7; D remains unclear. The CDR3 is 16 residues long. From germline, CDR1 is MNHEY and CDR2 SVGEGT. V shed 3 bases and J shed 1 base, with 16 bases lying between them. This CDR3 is CASSYNWGSPSYEQYF. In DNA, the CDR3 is TGTGCCAGCAGTTATAATTGGGGAAGCCCATCCTACGAGCAGTACTTC.

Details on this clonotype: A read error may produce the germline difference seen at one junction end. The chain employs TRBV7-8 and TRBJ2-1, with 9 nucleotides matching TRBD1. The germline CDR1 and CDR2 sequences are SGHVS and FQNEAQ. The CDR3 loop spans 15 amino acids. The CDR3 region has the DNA TGTGCCGGCAGCCCTCGGACAGGGGTCAGAAATGAGCAGTTCTTC. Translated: CAGSPRTGVRNEQFF.

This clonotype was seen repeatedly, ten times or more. Written as DNA, the CDR3 is TGCAGTGCTAGCCCTATACGCGGGGGTAGCACAGATACGCAGTATTTT. Translated: CSASPIRGGSTDTQYF. The rearrangement links TRBV20-1 to TRBJ2-3, with TRBD2 identical over 7 bases. V lost 3 bases, J lost 0 bases, and 9 bases stayed unmatched. The length of the CDR3 is 16 residues. Germline CDR1 reads DFQATT; CDR2 reads SNEGSKA (reference sequence).

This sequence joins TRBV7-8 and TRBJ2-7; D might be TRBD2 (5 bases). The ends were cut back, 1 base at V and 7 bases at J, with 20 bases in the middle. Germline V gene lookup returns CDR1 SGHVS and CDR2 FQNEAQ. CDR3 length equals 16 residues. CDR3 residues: CASSLVLGRIRGEQYF. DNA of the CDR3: TGTGCCAGCAGCTTAGTCTTGGGCAGAATACGGGGAGAGCAGTACTTC.

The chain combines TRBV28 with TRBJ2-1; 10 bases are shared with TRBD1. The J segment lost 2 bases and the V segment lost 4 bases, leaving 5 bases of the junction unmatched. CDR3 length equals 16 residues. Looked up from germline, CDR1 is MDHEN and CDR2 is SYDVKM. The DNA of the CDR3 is TGTGCCAGCAGTTCGGGACAGGGGATCGCCTACAATGAGCAGTTCTTC. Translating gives CASSSGQGIAYNEQFF.

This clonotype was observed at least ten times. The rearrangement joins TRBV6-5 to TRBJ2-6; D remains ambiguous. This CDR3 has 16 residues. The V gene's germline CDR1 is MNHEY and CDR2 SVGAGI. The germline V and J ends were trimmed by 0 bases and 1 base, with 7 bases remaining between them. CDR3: CASSYSLGSGANVLTF. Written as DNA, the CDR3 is TGTGCCAGCAGTTACTCACTGGGTTCTGGGGCCAACGTCCTGACTTTC.

In DNA, the CDR3 is TGTGCCAGCAGCCTACCGGGACTAGCGGGGAGCTACGAGCAGTACTTC. As protein: CASSLPGLAGSYEQYF. The chain joins TRBV7-2 to TRBJ2-5, with TRBD2 matching 13 bases. The J call may not be correct, given that the DNA end is closer to TRBJ2-7. This CDR3 comprises 16 residues. The germline V gene encodes CDR1 SGHTA and CDR2 FQGNSA.

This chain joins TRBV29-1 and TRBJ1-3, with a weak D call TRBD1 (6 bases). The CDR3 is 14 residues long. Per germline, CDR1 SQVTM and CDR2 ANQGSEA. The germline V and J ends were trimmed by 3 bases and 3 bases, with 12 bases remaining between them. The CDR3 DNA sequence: TGCAGCGTTGAGGGGGGGCAGATTGGAAACACCATATATTTT. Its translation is CSVEGGQIGNTIYF.

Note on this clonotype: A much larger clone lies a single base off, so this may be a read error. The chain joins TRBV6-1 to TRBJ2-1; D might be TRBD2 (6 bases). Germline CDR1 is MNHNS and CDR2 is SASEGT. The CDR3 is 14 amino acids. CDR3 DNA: TGTGCCAGCAGTGTTTTAGGAGGGATCAATGAGCGGTTCTTC. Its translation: CASSVLGGINERFF.

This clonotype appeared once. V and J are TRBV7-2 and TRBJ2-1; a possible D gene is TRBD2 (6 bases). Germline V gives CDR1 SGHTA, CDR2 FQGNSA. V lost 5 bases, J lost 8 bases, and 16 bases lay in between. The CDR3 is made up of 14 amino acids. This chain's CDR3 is CASSPGVTSHEQFF. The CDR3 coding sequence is TGTGCCAGCAGCCCGGGGGTGACTAGTCATGAGCAGTTCTTC.

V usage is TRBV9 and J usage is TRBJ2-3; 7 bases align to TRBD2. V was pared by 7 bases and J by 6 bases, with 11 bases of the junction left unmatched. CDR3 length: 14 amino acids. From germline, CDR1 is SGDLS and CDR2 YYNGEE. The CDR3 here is CASGQKGRGDTQYF. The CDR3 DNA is TGTGCCAGCGGTCAAAAAGGGCGGGGGGATACGCAGTATTTT.

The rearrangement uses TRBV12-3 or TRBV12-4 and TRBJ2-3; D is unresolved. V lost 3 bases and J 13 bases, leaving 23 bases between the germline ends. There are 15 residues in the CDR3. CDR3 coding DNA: TGTGCCAGCAGTTTCGGCAGCCTGAGCACAGATATGGAGTATTTT. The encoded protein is CASSFGSLSTDMEYF.